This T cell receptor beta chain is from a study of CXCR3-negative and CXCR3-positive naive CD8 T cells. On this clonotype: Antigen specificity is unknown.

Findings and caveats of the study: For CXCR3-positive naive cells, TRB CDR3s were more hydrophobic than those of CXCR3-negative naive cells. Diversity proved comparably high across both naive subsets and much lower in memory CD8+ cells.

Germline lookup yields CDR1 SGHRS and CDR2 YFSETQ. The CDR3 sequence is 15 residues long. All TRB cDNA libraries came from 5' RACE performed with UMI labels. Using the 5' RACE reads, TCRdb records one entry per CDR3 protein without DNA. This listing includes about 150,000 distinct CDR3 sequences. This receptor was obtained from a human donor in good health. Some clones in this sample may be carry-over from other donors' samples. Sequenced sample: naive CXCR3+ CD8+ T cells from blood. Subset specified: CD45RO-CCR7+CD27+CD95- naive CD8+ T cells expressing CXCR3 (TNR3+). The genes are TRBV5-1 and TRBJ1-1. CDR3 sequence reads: CASSSTAALRTEAFF.